The T cell receptor beta chain under discussion was sequenced for a study of blood T cell repertoires in COVID-19. Across the whole study: Acute-phase and convalescent COVID-19 samples originated in the United States, Italy and Spain. The cDNA or gDNA used as material had been derived from T cells, B-cell-depleted T cells, or PBMCs.

The authors' processing: Estimation of nucleated cell counts relied on the amplification of reference gene primers. Profiled with immunoSEQ multiplex PCR; TCRdb holds only in-frame clones, not every one. The D gene and trimming were derived from the DNA, and the V and J assignments and clone size from that table. Found here are about 45,000 clones, 80% to 90% of them singletons; the top ten hold over 5%. After removal of 0 bases from V and 4 bases from J, the junction contained 8 bases not matched to a gene. This CDR3 has 18 residues. CDR1 is MGHRA and CDR2 is YSYEKL in the germline V gene. The sequence came from a woman over 75 with acute or convalescent COVID-19. The genes are TRBV4-1 and TRBJ2-1; 11 bases are shared with TRBD2. Sample: peripheral blood. The CDR3: CASSQEPSGGPLYNEQFF. In DNA form, the CDR3 reads TGCGCCAGCAGCCAAGAACCTAGCGGGGGGCCGCTGTACAATGAGCAGTTCTTC.